These T cell receptor beta chains were read from a single sample in a study of beta chain features in type 1 diabetes. The table came from immunoSEQ multiplex PCR; TCRdb's copy has only in-frame clones and leaves some out. The table lists some 250,000 clones, around 9.9% of them singletons. The sample comprised naive CD4+ T cells from blood. The receptors were gathered from a man aged 25-40 years with type 1 diabetes. CDR3s include the opening cysteine and the closing phenylalanine or tryptophan. Fields, in order: J gene, V gene, D gene, clone size, CDR3 protein, CDR3 DNA. The D gene is left open where the match is weak. Clone size appears in some rows only: once, few, many, or a class for an expanded clone.

>TRBJ2-5|TRBV11-2|TRBD2|NA
CASRQWGLAGGPNQETQYF
TGTGCCAGCAGACAATGGGGACTAGCGGGGGGGCCTAACCAAGAGACCCAGTACTTC
>TRBJ2-2|TRBV11-2|NA|NA
CASSFPRNTGELFF
TGTGCCAGCAGCTTTCCCAGGAACACCGGGGAGCTGTTTTTT
>TRBJ1-2|TRBV20-1|NA|NA
CSASDGESYTF
TGCAGTGCTAGCGATGGGGAGAGCTACACCTTC
>TRBJ1-1|TRBV5-1|NA|NA
CASSVGAGVSNTEAFF
TGCGCCAGCAGCGTGGGGGCAGGCGTTTCGAACACTGAAGCTTTCTTT
>TRBJ2-5|TRBV9|TRBD2|NA
CASSVKAGGGETQYF
TGTGCCAGCAGCGTAAAAGCGGGGGGAGGAGAGACCCAGTACTTC
>TRBJ2-4|TRBV6-6|TRBD2|NA
CASTSGGDIQYF
TGTGCCAGTACTAGCGGGGGGGACATTCAGTACTTC
>TRBJ2-5|TRBV7-2|TRBD2|few
CASSFNSGSQETQYF
TGTGCCAGCAGCTTCAACAGCGGGAGTCAAGAGACCCAGTACTTC
>TRBJ2-7|TRBV18|NA|few
CASSPETIPTHEQYF
TGTGCCAGCTCACCGGAGACTATACCCACCCACGAGCAGTACTTC
>TRBJ2-2|TRBV9|TRBD1|few
CASSVGQGALTGELFF
TGTGCCAGCAGCGTAGGACAGGGGGCGCTGACCGGGGAGCTGTTTTTT
>TRBJ2-7|TRBV2|NA|once
CASQEVQYEQYF
TGTGCCAGCCAAGAAGTCCAGTACGAGCAGTACTTC
>TRBJ1-2|TRBV10-3|NA|few
CAISDQSGYGYTF
TGTGCCATCAGTGACCAATCGGGGTATGGCTACACCTTC
>TRBJ2-1|TRBV7-9|NA|few
CASSPGRYNEQFF
TGTGCCAGCAGCCCCGGGAGATACAATGAGCAGTTCTTC
>TRBJ2-7|TRBV11-2|NA|NA
CASSRDFSYEQYF
TGTGCCAGCAGCAGGGACTTCTCCTACGAGCAGTACTTC